Listed below are T cell receptor beta chains from one sample, sequenced in a study of T cell changes during pregnancy in multiple sclerosis. The method was immunoSEQ multiplex PCR; TCRdb's version includes in-frame clones alone and lacks a portion of them. This sample carries 60,000 to 75,000 clones, 90% to 95% of them seen once, and the ten largest clones take roughly 1.5%. The sequencing here drew on peripheral blood, taken after pregnancy. All receptors come from a female donor with multiple sclerosis, enrolled in a pregnancy study. Both conserved end residues are part of each CDR3. The order of the fields is D gene, clone size, J gene, V gene, CDR3 DNA, CDR3 protein. The D gene is left open where the match is weak. The listing skips clone size in some rows; elsewhere it reads once, few, many or a size class.

d_gene: .
abundance: .
j_gene: TRBJ2-5
v_gene: TRBV30
CDR3nt: TGTGCCTGGAGTGCTAGGGAGACCCAGTACTTC
CDR3aa: CAWSARETQYF

d_gene: TRBD1
abundance: .
j_gene: TRBJ1-5
v_gene: TRBV28
CDR3nt: TGTGCCAGCAGAGGGACAGGGGAAAGTCAGCCCCAGCATTTT
CDR3aa: CASRGTGESQPQHF

d_gene: .
abundance: .
j_gene: TRBJ1-5
v_gene: TRBV2
CDR3nt: TGTGCCAGCAGTGAGCCGGCAGGAACTCTAAGCAATCAGCCCCAGCATTTT
CDR3aa: CASSEPAGTLSNQPQHF

d_gene: TRBD1
abundance: .
j_gene: TRBJ2-7
v_gene: TRBV19
CDR3nt: TGTGCCAGTAGTAAAGGGACAGGGGCGATTTCTCTCTACGAGCAGTACTTC
CDR3aa: CASSKGTGAISLYEQYF

d_gene: .
abundance: .
j_gene: TRBJ1-1
v_gene: TRBV9
CDR3nt: TGTGCCAGCAGCGTTTACGACAGGATGAACACTGAAGCTTTCTTT
CDR3aa: CASSVYDRMNTEAFF

d_gene: .
abundance: few
j_gene: TRBJ2-7
v_gene: TRBV11-2
CDR3nt: TGTGCCAGCAGCTCTATCGACACATACTACGAGCAGTACTTC
CDR3aa: CASSSIDTYYEQYF

d_gene: TRBD2
abundance: .
j_gene: TRBJ2-3
v_gene: TRBV28
CDR3nt: TGTGCCAGCACCCGGGATGGCGGGAGGTCAGATACGCAGTATTTT
CDR3aa: CASTRDGGRSDTQYF

d_gene: .
abundance: .
j_gene: TRBJ2-2
v_gene: TRBV25-1
CDR3nt: TGTGCCAGCAGTGAAGCACAGGGAGGGACCGGGGAGCTGTTTTTT
CDR3aa: CASSEAQGGTGELFF

d_gene: .
abundance: .
j_gene: TRBJ2-2
v_gene: TRBV19
CDR3nt: TGTGCCAGTAGTATCGGGGAATTGAACACCGGGGAGCTGTTTTTT
CDR3aa: CASSIGELNTGELFF

d_gene: TRBD1
abundance: once
j_gene: TRBJ1-5
v_gene: TRBV7-6
CDR3nt: TGTGCCAGCAGCTTAGGAGACAGGGTCCCCCAGCCCCAGCATTTT
CDR3aa: CASSLGDRVPQPQHF

d_gene: .
abundance: .
j_gene: TRBJ2-7
v_gene: TRBV10-3
CDR3nt: TGTGCCATCAGTTACCTCCTCGGGTACGAGCAGTACTTC
CDR3aa: CAISYLLGYEQYF

d_gene: TRBD2
abundance: .
j_gene: TRBJ2-3
v_gene: TRBV19
CDR3nt: TGTGCCAGTAGTCTACTAGCGGGGGGCACAGATACGCAGTATTTT
CDR3aa: CASSLLAGGTDTQYF

d_gene: .
abundance: .
j_gene: TRBJ1-4
v_gene: TRBV7-9
CDR3nt: TGTGCCAGCACCAAGGGGGGGAGTACGACTAATGAAAAACTGTTTTTT
CDR3aa: CASTKGGSTTNEKLFF

d_gene: .
abundance: .
j_gene: TRBJ2-7
v_gene: TRBV14
CDR3nt: TGTGCCAGCAGCCAAGAAACAGGCGCAATCGCAACCGTATTCTACGAGCAGTACTTC
CDR3aa: CASSQETGAIATVFYEQYF

d_gene: TRBD1
abundance: .
j_gene: TRBJ2-2
v_gene: TRBV9
CDR3nt: TGTGCCAGCAGCGTAGGATGGGGCAGGGACAGGGACACCGGGGAGCTGTTTTTT
CDR3aa: CASSVGWGRDRDTGELFF

d_gene: TRBD1
abundance: .
j_gene: TRBJ2-6
v_gene: TRBV10-3
CDR3nt: TGTGCCATCAGTGGAGACAGGGCTGGGGCCAACGTCCTGACTTTC
CDR3aa: CAISGDRAGANVLTF

d_gene: TRBD2
abundance: .
j_gene: TRBJ2-7
v_gene: TRBV6-1
CDR3nt: TGTGCCAGCAGTGAACGGGGAACGGGAGGAGGCTACGAGCAGTACTTC
CDR3aa: CASSERGTGGGYEQYF

d_gene: .
abundance: .
j_gene: TRBJ1-3
v_gene: TRBV6-6
CDR3nt: TGTGCCAGCAGTTCGGACAATTCTGGAAACACCATATATTTT
CDR3aa: CASSSDNSGNTIYF

d_gene: .
abundance: .
j_gene: TRBJ1-1
v_gene: TRBV10-3
CDR3nt: TGTGCCATCAGTGTCGGGTCCGACCCGGCTGAAGCTTTCTTT
CDR3aa: CAISVGSDPAEAFF

d_gene: TRBD2
abundance: .
j_gene: TRBJ2-1
v_gene: TRBV19
CDR3nt: TGTGCCAGTAGCAGCGGGAGGGGTTACAATGAGCAGTTCTTC
CDR3aa: CASSSGRGYNEQFF

d_gene: TRBD1
abundance: .
j_gene: TRBJ1-1
v_gene: TRBV30
CDR3nt: TGTGCCTGGAGTGTACTGGGACAGGGTGACACTGAAGCTTTCTTT
CDR3aa: CAWSVLGQGDTEAFF

d_gene: TRBD2
abundance: .
j_gene: TRBJ2-7
v_gene: TRBV4-1
CDR3nt: TGCGCCAGCAGCCGGACCGGGACTAGCGGCTACGAGCAGTACTTC
CDR3aa: CASSRTGTSGYEQYF

d_gene: TRBD1
abundance: .
j_gene: TRBJ1-1
v_gene: TRBV9
CDR3nt: TGTGCCAGCAGCGCGAGGGGGACAGGGACCACTGAAGCTTTCTTT
CDR3aa: CASSARGTGTTEAFF

d_gene: .
abundance: .
j_gene: TRBJ2-2
v_gene: TRBV4-3
CDR3nt: TGCGCCAGCAGCCAAATAATAGGGGTAACCGGGGAGCTGTTTTTT
CDR3aa: CASSQIIGVTGELFF

d_gene: TRBD1
abundance: .
j_gene: TRBJ2-7
v_gene: TRBV5-1
CDR3nt: TGCGCCAGCAGCTCAACCGGGACAGGGTCGTACGAGCAGTACTTC
CDR3aa: CASSSTGTGSYEQYF

d_gene: .
abundance: .
j_gene: TRBJ2-2
v_gene: TRBV30
CDR3nt: TGTGCCTGGTCCTCGGGGGTATTGAACACCGGGGAGCTGTTTTTT
CDR3aa: CAWSSGVLNTGELFF

d_gene: .
abundance: .
j_gene: TRBJ1-3
v_gene: TRBV7-9
CDR3nt: TGTGCCAGCAGCTTAACGGCTGGAAACACCATATATTTT
CDR3aa: CASSLTAGNTIYF

d_gene: TRBD1
abundance: .
j_gene: TRBJ1-4
v_gene: TRBV7-2
CDR3nt: TGTGCCAGCAGCCCCCGGACAGGAGGGGAAAAACTGTTTTTT
CDR3aa: CASSPRTGGEKLFF

d_gene: TRBD1
abundance: .
j_gene: TRBJ1-2
v_gene: TRBV7-9
CDR3nt: TGTGCCAGCAGCCCCGACAGGGCCGGGGGCGGCTACACCTTC
CDR3aa: CASSPDRAGGGYTF

d_gene: .
abundance: once
j_gene: TRBJ2-1
v_gene: TRBV21-1
CDR3nt: TGTGCCAGCAGCAAACACGGGGAACCGGAGGGTGAGCAGTTCTTC
CDR3aa: CASSKHGEPEGEQFF

d_gene: TRBD1
abundance: .
j_gene: TRBJ1-2
v_gene: TRBV27
CDR3nt: TGTGCCAGCAGTAAAAGTACGGGACAGGGAAACTATGGCTACACCTTC
CDR3aa: CASSKSTGQGNYGYTF

d_gene: .
abundance: .
j_gene: TRBJ1-2
v_gene: TRBV18
CDR3nt: TGTGCCAGCTCACCTTCTACGGGAGGGGAAAACTATGGCTACACCTTC
CDR3aa: CASSPSTGGENYGYTF

d_gene: .
abundance: .
j_gene: TRBJ1-2
v_gene: TRBV28
CDR3nt: TGTGCCAGCAGTGGCGAAGGGGCGCGCTACACCTTC
CDR3aa: CASSGEGARYTF

d_gene: TRBD2
abundance: .
j_gene: TRBJ2-6
v_gene: TRBV5-5
CDR3nt: TGTGCCAGCAGCCAGGAGACTAGCGGGGAGACCTCTGGGGCCAACGTCCTGACTTTC
CDR3aa: CASSQETSGETSGANVLTF

d_gene: TRBD2
abundance: once
j_gene: TRBJ2-1
v_gene: TRBV6-4
CDR3nt: TGTGCCAGCAGTGACTCGACTAGCGGGTACAATGAGCAGTTCTTC
CDR3aa: CASSDSTSGYNEQFF

d_gene: .
abundance: .
j_gene: TRBJ2-7
v_gene: TRBV28
CDR3nt: TGTGCCAGCAGTTTATCTGCAGGTGTCCTTTCCTACGAGCAGTACTTC
CDR3aa: CASSLSAGVLSYEQYF

d_gene: TRBD1
abundance: .
j_gene: TRBJ2-7
v_gene: TRBV28
CDR3nt: TGTGCCAGCAGTACGACCGGGACAGGGGGCGACGAGCAGTACTTC
CDR3aa: CASSTTGTGGDEQYF

d_gene: .
abundance: .
j_gene: TRBJ2-7
v_gene: TRBV29-1
CDR3nt: TGCAGCGTGACAGAGTCCTACGAGCAGTACTTC
CDR3aa: CSVTESYEQYF

d_gene: .
abundance: .
j_gene: TRBJ1-1
v_gene: TRBV6-4
CDR3nt: TGTGCCAGCAGAGGCACGGGGACTGAAGCTTTCTTT
CDR3aa: CASRGTGTEAFF

d_gene: .
abundance: .
j_gene: TRBJ1-1
v_gene: TRBV7-9
CDR3nt: TGTGCCAGCGGGGTTGGGGGGGGAACTGAAGCTTTCTTT
CDR3aa: CASGVGGGTEAFF

d_gene: TRBD2
abundance: .
j_gene: TRBJ2-1
v_gene: TRBV9
CDR3nt: TGTGCCAGCAGCGTTGGGACTAGCGGGAGCGGCATTTACAATGAGCAGTTCTTC
CDR3aa: CASSVGTSGSGIYNEQFF

d_gene: .
abundance: .
j_gene: TRBJ2-5
v_gene: TRBV10-3
CDR3nt: TGTGCCATCAGTGAGTCGAGGGGGAATCAAGAGACCCAGTACTTC
CDR3aa: CAISESRGNQETQYF

d_gene: .
abundance: .
j_gene: TRBJ1-1
v_gene: TRBV15
CDR3nt: TGTGCCACCAAAGACAGCCTCTCGGGGAACACTGAAGCTTTCTTT
CDR3aa: CATKDSLSGNTEAFF

d_gene: TRBD2
abundance: .
j_gene: TRBJ2-7
v_gene: TRBV5-1
CDR3nt: TGCGCCAGCAGCTTGAGGAGCGGGACGGAAGAGCAGTACTTC
CDR3aa: CASSLRSGTEEQYF

d_gene: .
abundance: .
j_gene: TRBJ2-1
v_gene: TRBV19
CDR3nt: TGTGCCAGTAGTACAAATCAGGGCTATGAGCAGTTCTTC
CDR3aa: CASSTNQGYEQFF

d_gene: TRBD2
abundance: .
j_gene: TRBJ2-7
v_gene: TRBV30
CDR3nt: TGTGCCTGGAACGTTGGTACTAGCGGGACAGGAGAGTACTTC
CDR3aa: CAWNVGTSGTGEYF

d_gene: TRBD1
abundance: .
j_gene: TRBJ1-2
v_gene: TRBV29-1
CDR3nt: TGCAGCGGTCGGACAGGGGGGGACTATGGCTACACCTTC
CDR3aa: CSGRTGGDYGYTF

d_gene: TRBD1
abundance: .
j_gene: TRBJ1-1
v_gene: TRBV9
CDR3nt: TGTGCCAGCAGCGGTATTAGTAGGACAGGCGCCTACGTGAACACTGAAGCTTTCTTT
CDR3aa: CASSGISRTGAYVNTEAFF

d_gene: TRBD2
abundance: .
j_gene: TRBJ2-5
v_gene: TRBV5-1
CDR3nt: TGCGCCAGCAGCTTAGGCGGGAGTGGTGAGACCCAGTACTTC
CDR3aa: CASSLGGSGETQYF

d_gene: TRBD2
abundance: .
j_gene: TRBJ2-5
v_gene: TRBV12-5
CDR3nt: TGTGCTAGTGGTCCGGGAGGGGAGGAGACCCAGTACTTC
CDR3aa: CASGPGGEETQYF

d_gene: TRBD2
abundance: .
j_gene: TRBJ2-1
v_gene: TRBV29-1
CDR3nt: TGCAGCGTTGGCGGGAGAAGCTCCTACAATGAGCAGTTCTTC
CDR3aa: CSVGGRSSYNEQFF

d_gene: .
abundance: .
j_gene: TRBJ1-2
v_gene: TRBV6-1
CDR3nt: TGTGCCAGCAGTGAAACAGGGTATGGCTACACCTTC
CDR3aa: CASSETGYGYTF